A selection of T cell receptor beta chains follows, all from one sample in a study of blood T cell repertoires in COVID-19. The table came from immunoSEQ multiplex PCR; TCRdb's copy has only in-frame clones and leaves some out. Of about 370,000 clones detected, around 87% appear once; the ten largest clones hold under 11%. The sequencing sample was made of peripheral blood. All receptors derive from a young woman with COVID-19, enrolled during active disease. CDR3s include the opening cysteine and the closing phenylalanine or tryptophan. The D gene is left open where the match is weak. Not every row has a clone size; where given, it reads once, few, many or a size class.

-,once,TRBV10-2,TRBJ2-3,TGCGCCAGCAGTGAGGGGGGCACGCAGTATTTT,CASSEGGTQYF
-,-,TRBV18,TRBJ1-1,TGTGCCAGCTCACCATCCGGGTCGAACACTGAAGCTTTCTTT,CASSPSGSNTEAFF
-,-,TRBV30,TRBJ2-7,TGTGCCTGGAGTTCCGGGGACTGGGAGCAGTACTTC,CAWSSGDWEQYF
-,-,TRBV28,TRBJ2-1,TGTGCCAGCAGTTTACTCGGGGGGCAGTTCTTC,CASSLLGGQFF
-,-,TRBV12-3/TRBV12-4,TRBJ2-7,TGTGCCAGCAGTGGACTGGCCTACGAGCAGTACTTC,CASSGLAYEQYF
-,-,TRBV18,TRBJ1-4,TGTGCCAGCTCAGAGGGGGCAACTAATGAAAAACTGTTTTTT,CASSEGATNEKLFF
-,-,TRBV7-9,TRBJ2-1,TGTGCCAGCAGCTTAGCGATGGTAGCGGTATACAATGAGCAGTTCTTC,CASSLAMVAVYNEQFF
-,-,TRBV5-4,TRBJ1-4,TGTGCCAGCAGCCGAGAAGCAACTAATGAAAAACTGTTTTTT,CASSREATNEKLFF
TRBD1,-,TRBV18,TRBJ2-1,TGTGCCAGCTCCCTGGGACAGAACAATGAGCAGTTCTTC,CASSLGQNNEQFF
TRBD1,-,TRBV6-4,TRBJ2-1,TGTGCCAGCAGCCCCGGGACAGGGGGCATGCATGAGCAGTTCTTC,CASSPGTGGMHEQFF
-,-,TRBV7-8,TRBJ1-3,TGTGCCAGCAGCTTACTGAACCCGGGTGGAAACACCATATATTTT,CASSLLNPGGNTIYF